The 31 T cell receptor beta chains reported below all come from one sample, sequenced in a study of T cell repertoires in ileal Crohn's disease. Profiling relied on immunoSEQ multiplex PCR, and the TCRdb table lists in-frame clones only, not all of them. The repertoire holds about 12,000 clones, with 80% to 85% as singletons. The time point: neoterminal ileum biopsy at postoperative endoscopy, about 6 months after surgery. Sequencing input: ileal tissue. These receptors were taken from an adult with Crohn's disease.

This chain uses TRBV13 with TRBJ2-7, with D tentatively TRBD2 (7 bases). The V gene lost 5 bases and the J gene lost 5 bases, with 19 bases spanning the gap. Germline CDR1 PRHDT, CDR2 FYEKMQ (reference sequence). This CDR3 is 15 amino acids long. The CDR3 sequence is CASSPGGPAWNEQYF. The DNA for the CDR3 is TGTGCCAGCAGCCCCGGGGGGCCCGCGTGGAACGAGCAGTACTTC.

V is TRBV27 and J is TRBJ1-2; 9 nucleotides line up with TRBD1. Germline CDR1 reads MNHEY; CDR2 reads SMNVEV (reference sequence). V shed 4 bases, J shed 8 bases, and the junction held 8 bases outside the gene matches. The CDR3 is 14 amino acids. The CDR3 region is CASSSGTGRQGYTF. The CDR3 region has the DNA TGTGCCAGCAGTTCCGGGACAGGGCGTCAAGGCTACACCTTC.

The CDR3 coding sequence is TGTGCCAGCAGTGAAGTCCTAGCGGGAGGTAAGGACGAGCAGTACTTC. As protein: CASSEVLAGGKDEQYF. The V and J genes are TRBV6-1 and TRBJ2-7; TRBD2 matches at 11 bases. The V and J ends lost 1 base and 5 bases, in that order; junction bases with no gene match: 7. Germline V gene lookup returns CDR1 MNHNS and CDR2 SASEGT. The CDR3 sequence is 16 residues long.

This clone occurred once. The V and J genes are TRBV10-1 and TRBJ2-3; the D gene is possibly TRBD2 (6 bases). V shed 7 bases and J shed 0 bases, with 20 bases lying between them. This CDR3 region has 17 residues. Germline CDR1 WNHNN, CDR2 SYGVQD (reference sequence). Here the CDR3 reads CASKGGNGATSTDTQYF. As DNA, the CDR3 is TGCGCCAGCAAAGGCGGGAACGGGGCTACTAGCACAGATACGCAGTATTTT.

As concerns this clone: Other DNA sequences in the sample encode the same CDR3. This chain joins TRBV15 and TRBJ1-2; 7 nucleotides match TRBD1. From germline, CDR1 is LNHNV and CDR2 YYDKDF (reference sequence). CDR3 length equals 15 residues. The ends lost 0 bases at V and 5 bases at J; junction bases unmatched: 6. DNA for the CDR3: TGTGCCACCAGCAGAGATCCCGGGACAGAGTATGGCTACACCTTC. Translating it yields CATSRDPGTEYGYTF.

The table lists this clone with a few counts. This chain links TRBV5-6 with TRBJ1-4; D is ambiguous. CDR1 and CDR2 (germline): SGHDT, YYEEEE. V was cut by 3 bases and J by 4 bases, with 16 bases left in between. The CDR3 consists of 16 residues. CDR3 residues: CASSSSLSVLNEKLFF. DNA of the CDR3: TGTGCCAGCAGCTCCTCGCTCTCGGTCCTTAATGAAAAACTGTTTTTT.

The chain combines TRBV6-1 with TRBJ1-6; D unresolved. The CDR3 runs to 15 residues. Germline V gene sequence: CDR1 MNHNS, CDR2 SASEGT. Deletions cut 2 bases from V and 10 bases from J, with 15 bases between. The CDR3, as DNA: TGTGCCAGCAGTGAAAGGAGCGGGCTTAGATCACCCCTCCACTTT. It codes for CASSERSGLRSPLHF.

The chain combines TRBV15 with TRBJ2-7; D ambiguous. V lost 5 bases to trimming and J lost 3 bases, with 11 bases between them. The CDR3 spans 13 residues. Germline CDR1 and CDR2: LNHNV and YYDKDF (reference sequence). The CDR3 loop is CATSLQLNYEQYF. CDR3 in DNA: TGTGCCACCAGCTTACAGCTTAACTACGAGCAGTACTTC.

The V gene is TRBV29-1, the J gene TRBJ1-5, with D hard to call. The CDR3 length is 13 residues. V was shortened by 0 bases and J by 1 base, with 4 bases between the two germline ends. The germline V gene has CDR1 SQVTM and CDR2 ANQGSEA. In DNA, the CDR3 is TGCAGCGTTGAAGAGGGCAGCAATCAGCCCCAGCATTTT. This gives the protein CSVEEGSNQPQHF. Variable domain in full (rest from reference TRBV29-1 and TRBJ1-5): SAVISQKPSRDICQRGTSLTIQCQVDSQVTMMFWYRQQPGQSLTLIATANQGSEATYESGFVIDKFPISRPNLTFSTLTVSNMSPEDSSIYLCSVEEGSNQPQHFGDGTRLSIL.

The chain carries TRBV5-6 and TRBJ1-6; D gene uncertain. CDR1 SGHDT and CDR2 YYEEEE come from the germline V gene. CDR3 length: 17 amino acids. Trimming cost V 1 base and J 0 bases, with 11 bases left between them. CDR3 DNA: TGTGCCAGCAGCTTGATCTCAGCGAGCTCCTATAATTCACCCCTCCACTTT. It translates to CASSLISASSYNSPLHF.

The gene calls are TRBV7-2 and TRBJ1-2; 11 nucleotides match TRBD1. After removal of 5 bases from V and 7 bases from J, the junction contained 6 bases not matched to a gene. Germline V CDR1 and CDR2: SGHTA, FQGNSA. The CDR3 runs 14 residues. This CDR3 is CASSQDRGQGGYTF. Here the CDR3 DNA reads TGTGCCAGCAGCCAGGACAGGGGGCAGGGTGGCTACACCTTC.

In nucleotides, the CDR3 is TGTGCCAGCAGTGAAAAACGACCGACAGTCCCTGAAGCTTTCTTT. Amino acid sequence: CASSEKRPTVPEAFF. This chain links TRBV6-1 with TRBJ1-1, with a tentative D call TRBD1 (5 bases). This CDR3 has 15 amino acids. Trimming removed 2 bases at V and 6 bases at J, with 16 bases between. CDR1 is MNHNS and CDR2 is SASEGT in the germline V gene.

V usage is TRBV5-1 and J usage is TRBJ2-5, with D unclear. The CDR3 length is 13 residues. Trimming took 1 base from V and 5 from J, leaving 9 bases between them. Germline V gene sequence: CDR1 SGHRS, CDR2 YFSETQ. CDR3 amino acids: CASSLSRAETQYF. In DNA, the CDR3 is TGCGCCAGCAGCTTGTCGAGAGCGGAGACCCAGTACTTC.

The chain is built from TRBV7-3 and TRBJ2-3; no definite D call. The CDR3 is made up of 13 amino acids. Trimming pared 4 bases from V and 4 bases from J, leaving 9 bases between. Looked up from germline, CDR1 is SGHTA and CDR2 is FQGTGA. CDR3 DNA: TGTGCCAGCAGCTCAAAGCCTGCAGATACGCAGTATTTT. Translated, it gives CASSSKPADTQYF.

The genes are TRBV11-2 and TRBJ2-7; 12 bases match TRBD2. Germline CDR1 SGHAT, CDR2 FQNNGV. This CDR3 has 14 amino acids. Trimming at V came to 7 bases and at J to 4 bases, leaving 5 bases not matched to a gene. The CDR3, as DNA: TGTGCCAGCATAGGAACTAGCGGGGGGTACGAGCAGTACTTC. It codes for CASIGTSGGYEQYF.

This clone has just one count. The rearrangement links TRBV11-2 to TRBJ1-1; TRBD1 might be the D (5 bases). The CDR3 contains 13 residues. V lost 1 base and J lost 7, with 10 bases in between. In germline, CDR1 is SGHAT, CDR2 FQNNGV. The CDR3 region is CASSLGGTGEAFF. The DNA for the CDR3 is TGTGCCAGCAGCTTAGGCGGGACCGGTGAAGCTTTCTTT.

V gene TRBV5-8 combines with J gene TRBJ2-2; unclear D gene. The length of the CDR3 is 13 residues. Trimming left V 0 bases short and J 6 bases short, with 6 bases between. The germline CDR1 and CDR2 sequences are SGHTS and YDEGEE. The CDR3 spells CASSLAQSGELFF. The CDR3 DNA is TGTGCCAGCAGCTTGGCCCAGTCCGGGGAGCTGTTTTTT. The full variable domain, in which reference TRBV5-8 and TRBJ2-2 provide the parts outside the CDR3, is EAGVTQSPTHLIKTRGQQATLRCSPISGHTSVYWYQQALGLGLQFLLWYDEGEERNRGNFPPRFSGRQFPNYSSELNVNALELEDSALYLCASSLAQSGELFFGEGSRLTVL.

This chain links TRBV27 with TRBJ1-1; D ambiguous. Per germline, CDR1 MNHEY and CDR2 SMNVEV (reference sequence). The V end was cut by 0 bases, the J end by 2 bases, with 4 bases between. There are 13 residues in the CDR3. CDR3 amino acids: CASSLSRNTEAFF. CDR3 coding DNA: TGTGCCAGCAGTTTATCGCGAAACACTGAAGCTTTCTTT.

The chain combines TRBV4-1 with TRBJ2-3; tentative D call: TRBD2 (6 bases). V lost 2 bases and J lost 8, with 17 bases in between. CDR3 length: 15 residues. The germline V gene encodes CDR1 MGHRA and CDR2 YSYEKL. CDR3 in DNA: TGCGCCAGCAGCCAAAGGGACTCCCCCGTAGGTACGCAGTATTTT. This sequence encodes CASSQRDSPVGTQYF.

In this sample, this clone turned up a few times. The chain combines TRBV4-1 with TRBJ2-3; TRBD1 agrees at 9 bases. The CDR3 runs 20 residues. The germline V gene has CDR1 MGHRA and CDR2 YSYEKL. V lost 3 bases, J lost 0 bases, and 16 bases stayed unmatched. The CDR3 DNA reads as TGCGCCAGCAGCCAGATGGGAGGGACAGGGAAAACCTTTAGCACAGATACGCAGTATTTT. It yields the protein CASSQMGGTGKTFSTDTQYF.

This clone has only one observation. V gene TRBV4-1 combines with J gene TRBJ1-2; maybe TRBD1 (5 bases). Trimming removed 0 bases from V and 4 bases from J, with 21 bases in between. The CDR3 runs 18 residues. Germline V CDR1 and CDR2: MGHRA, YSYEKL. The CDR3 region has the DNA TGCGCCAGCAGCCAAGATGGTGCCGGCGGGGCCGTTCTCTATGGCTACACCTTC. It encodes CASSQDGAGGAVLYGYTF.

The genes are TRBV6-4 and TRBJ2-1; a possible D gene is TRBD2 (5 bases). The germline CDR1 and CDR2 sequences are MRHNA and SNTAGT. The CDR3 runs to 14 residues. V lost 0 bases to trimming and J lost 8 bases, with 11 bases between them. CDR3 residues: CASSDSVGSDEQFF. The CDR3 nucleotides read TGTGCCAGCAGTGACTCTGTGGGGAGCGATGAGCAGTTCTTC.

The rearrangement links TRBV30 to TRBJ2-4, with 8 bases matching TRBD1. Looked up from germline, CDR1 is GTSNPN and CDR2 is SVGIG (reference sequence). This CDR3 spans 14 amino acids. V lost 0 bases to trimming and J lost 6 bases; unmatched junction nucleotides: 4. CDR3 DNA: TGTGCCTGGAGTGTAACAGGGGGGAGAAACATTCAGTACTTC. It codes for CAWSVTGGRNIQYF.

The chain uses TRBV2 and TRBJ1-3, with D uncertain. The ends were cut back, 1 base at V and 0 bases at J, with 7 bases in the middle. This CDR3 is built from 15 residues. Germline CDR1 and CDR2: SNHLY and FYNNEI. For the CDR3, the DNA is TGTGCCAGCAGTGAAGGGACTCCCTCTGGAAACACCATATATTTT. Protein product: CASSEGTPSGNTIYF.

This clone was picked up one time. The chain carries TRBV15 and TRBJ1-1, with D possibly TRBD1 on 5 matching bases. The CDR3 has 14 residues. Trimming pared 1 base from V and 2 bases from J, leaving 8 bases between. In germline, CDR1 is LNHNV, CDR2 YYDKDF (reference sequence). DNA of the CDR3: TGTGCCACCAGCAGAGGGGGGGATAACACTGAAGCTTTCTTT. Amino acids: CATSRGGDNTEAFF.

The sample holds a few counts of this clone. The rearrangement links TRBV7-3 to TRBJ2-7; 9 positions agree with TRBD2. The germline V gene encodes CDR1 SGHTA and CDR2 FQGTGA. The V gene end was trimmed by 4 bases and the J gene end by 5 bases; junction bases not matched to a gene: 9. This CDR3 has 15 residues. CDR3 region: CASSSQAGGPNEQYF. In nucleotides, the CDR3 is TGTGCCAGCAGCTCACAGGCGGGAGGGCCGAACGAGCAGTACTTC.

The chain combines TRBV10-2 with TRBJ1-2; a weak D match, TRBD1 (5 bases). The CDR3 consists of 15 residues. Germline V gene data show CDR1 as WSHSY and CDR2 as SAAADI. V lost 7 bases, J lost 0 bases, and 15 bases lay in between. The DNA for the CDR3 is TGCGCCAGCATCCCCACGGGGGTGTCTAACTATGGCTACACCTTC. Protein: CASIPTGVSNYGYTF.

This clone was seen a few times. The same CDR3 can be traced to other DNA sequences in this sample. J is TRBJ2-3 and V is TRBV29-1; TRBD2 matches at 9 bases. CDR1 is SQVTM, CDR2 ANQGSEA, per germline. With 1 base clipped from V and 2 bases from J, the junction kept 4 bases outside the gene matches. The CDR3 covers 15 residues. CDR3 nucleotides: TGCAGCGTTGAAGGTCCTAGCGGGAACACAGATACGCAGTATTTT. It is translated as CSVEGPSGNTDTQYF.

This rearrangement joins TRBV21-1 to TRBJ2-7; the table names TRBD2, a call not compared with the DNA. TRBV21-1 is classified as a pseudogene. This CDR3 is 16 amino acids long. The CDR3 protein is CASTPATHLAGYEQYF. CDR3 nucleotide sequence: TGTGCCAGCACCCCCGCAACCCACCTAGCGGGCTACGAGCAGTACTTC.

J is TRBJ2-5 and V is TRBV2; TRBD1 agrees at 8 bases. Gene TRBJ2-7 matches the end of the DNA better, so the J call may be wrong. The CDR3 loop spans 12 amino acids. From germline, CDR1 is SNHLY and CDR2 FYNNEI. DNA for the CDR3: TGTGCCAGCAGTTCACAGGGGGGCGAGCAGTACTTC. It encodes CASSSQGGEQYF.

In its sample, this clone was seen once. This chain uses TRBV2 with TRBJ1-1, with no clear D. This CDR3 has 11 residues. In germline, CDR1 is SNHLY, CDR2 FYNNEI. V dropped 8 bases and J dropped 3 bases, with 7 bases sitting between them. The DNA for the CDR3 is TGTGCCAGCGGGAGATACACTGAAGCTTTCTTT. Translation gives CASGRYTEAFF. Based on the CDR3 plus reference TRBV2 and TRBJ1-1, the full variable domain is EPEVTQTPSHQVTQMGQEVILRCVPISNHLYFYWYRQILGQKVEFLVSFYNNEISEKSEIFDDQFSVERPDGSNFTLKIRSTKLEDSAMYFCASGRYTEAFFGQGTRLTVV.